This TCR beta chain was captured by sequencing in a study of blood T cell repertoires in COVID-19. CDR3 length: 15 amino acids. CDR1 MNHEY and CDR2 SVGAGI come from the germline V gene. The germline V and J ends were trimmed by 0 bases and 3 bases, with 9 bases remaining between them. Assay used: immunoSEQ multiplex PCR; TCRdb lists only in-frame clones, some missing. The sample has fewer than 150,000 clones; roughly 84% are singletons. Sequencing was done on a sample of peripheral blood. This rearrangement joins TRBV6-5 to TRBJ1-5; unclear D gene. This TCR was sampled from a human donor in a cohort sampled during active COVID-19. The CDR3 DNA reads TGTGCCAGCAGTTACTCGAGGCAGAACAATCAGCCCCAGCATTTT. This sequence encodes CASSYSRQNNQPQHF.